The 31 T cell receptor beta chains in this list originate from one sample, sequenced in a study of OX40 agonist ivuxolimab in advanced cancers. The protocol was immunoSEQ multiplex PCR, while the TCRdb copy is restricted to in-frame clones and leaves out a portion. Of around 45,000 clones in the sample, approximately 84% were seen once. The material was CD4+ or CD8+ T cells sorted from blood, obtained in a trial of the OX40 agonist ivuxolimab. These receptor sequences come from an adult with an advanced solid tumor such as melanoma, head and neck, liver or kidney cancer.

This clone was detected only once. V usage is TRBV4-1 and J usage is TRBJ1-4, with D tentatively TRBD1 (5 bases). The CDR3 has 16 amino acids. Between the trimmed V and J ends, which lost 6 bases and 7 bases, there was a span of 21 bases. The germline V gene has CDR1 MGHRA and CDR2 YSYEKL. The CDR3 reads CASRPLEQALSEKLFF. In nucleotides, the CDR3 is TGCGCCAGCAGACCCCTGGAACAGGCCCTAAGTGAAAAACTGTTTTTT.

V is TRBV7-3 and J is TRBJ1-4, with 8 bases fitting TRBD1. Germline trimming cut 0 bases from V and 8 bases from J; bases unmatched to any gene: 5. The CDR3 is 15 residues long. The germline V gene encodes CDR1 SGHTA and CDR2 FQGTGA. The CDR3 here is CASSLTGGTGEKLFF. The CDR3 bases are TGTGCCAGCAGCTTAACGGGGGGGACAGGAGAAAAACTGTTTTTT.

The table lists this clone with a count of one. The chain has TRBV11-2 and TRBJ2-7, with TRBD2 identical over 11 bases. The CDR3 spans 14 residues. V was clipped by 5 bases and J by 5 bases; unmatched bases: 5. Germline values: CDR1 SGHAT, CDR2 FQNNGV. The CDR3 sequence is CASSPMTSGDEQYF. The DNA of the CDR3 is TGTGCCAGCAGCCCCATGACTAGCGGGGACGAGCAGTACTTC.

J is TRBJ2-1 and V is TRBV28; 14 bases are a match to TRBD2. Germline trimming cut 6 bases from V and 7 bases from J; bases unmatched to any gene: 17. This CDR3 has 19 residues. Germline values: CDR1 MDHEN, CDR2 SYDVKM. CDR3: CASSQTGTSGGRVWNEQFF. CDR3 nucleotide sequence: TGTGCCAGCAGCCAAACCGGGACTAGCGGGGGCCGGGTGTGGAATGAGCAGTTCTTC.

The rearrangement links TRBV11-2 to TRBJ2-7; D remains unclear. V shed 2 bases and J shed 4 bases, with 12 bases lying between them. This CDR3 has 14 residues. In germline, CDR1 is SGHAT, CDR2 FQNNGV. DNA of the CDR3: TGTGCCAGCAGCTTAAGTTACATGAGTTACGAGCAGTACTTC. It specifies CASSLSYMSYEQYF.

This rearrangement joins TRBV19 to TRBJ1-1; weak D call: TRBD1 (6 bases). This CDR3 is 16 amino acids long. The germline V and J ends were trimmed by 4 bases and 0 bases, with 15 bases remaining between them. Germline V lookup: CDR1 LNHDA, CDR2 SQIVND (reference sequence). Here the CDR3 DNA reads TGTGCCAGTAGTACCCCACCGGGGGCCGTGAACACTGAAGCTTTCTTT. Translation gives CASSTPPGAVNTEAFF. The whole variable domain, filled in from reference TRBV19 and TRBJ1-1, reads DGGITQSPKYLFRKEGQNVTLSCEQNLNHDAMYWYRQDPGQGLRLIYYSQIVNDFQKGDIAEGYSVSREKKESFPLTVTSAQKNPTAFYLCASSTPPGAVNTEAFFGQGTRLTVV.

This chain links TRBV11-2 with TRBJ2-7; TRBD2 agrees at 11 bases. J lost 1 base, V lost 4 bases, and 3 bases had no gene match. Germline V gene data show CDR1 as SGHAT and CDR2 as FQNNGV. The CDR3 runs 15 residues. CDR3 nucleotides: TGTGCCAGCAGCTCCCGACTAGCGGGATCCTACGAGCAGTACTTC. Protein: CASSSRLAGSYEQYF.

The chain links TRBV5-8 to TRBJ2-6; D not resolved. Germline V gene lookup returns CDR1 SGHTS and CDR2 YDEGEE. The CDR3 totals 15 residues. Deletions cut 2 bases from V and 1 base from J, with 7 bases between. CDR3: CASSFDGSGANVLTF. The CDR3 DNA reads TGTGCCAGCAGCTTTGATGGGTCTGGGGCCAACGTCCTGACTTTC.

The chain recombines TRBV4-1 with TRBJ2-5, with TRBD1 matching 10 bases. The J call may be wrong; the DNA end is better matched by TRBJ2-7. The CDR3 spans 16 residues. Germline values: CDR1 MGHRA, CDR2 YSYEKL. The DNA of the CDR3 is TGCGCCAGCAGCCCGGGACAGGGGAAAAGCTCCTACGAGCAGTACTTC. Its protein product is CASSPGQGKSSYEQYF.

The chain joins TRBV7-2 to TRBJ1-1, with 10 bases fitting TRBD1. The CDR3 has 14 amino acids. V lost 6 bases to trimming and J lost 5 bases; unmatched junction nucleotides: 6. Looked up from germline, CDR1 is SGHTA and CDR2 is FQGNSA. For the CDR3, the DNA is TGTGCCAGCAGGTACGGACAGGGGGGAACTGAAGCTTTCTTT. Its translation is CASRYGQGGTEAFF.

The chain recombines TRBV19 with TRBJ1-5, with 10 nucleotides matching TRBD1. The germline V gene has CDR1 LNHDA and CDR2 SQIVND (reference sequence). Trimming removed 9 bases from V and 2 bases from J; junction bases left unmatched: 13. This CDR3 contains 17 residues. The CDR3, as DNA: TGTGCCAGCACCGATGGGACAGGGGTGAGTGGCAATCAGCCCCAGCATTTT. Translated: CASTDGTGVSGNQPQHF.

The chain links TRBV18 to TRBJ2-2, with D possibly matching TRBD2 (5 bases). Germline V gene data show CDR1 as KGHSH and CDR2 as LQKENI. The CDR3 consists of 14 residues. Trimming shortened V by 6 bases and J by 4 bases, and 12 bases separated the two germline ends. This chain's CDR3 is CASSKGAGTGELFF. The DNA of the CDR3 is TGTGCCAGCTCCAAAGGCGCGGGCACCGGGGAGCTGTTTTTT.

This clone rates as medium-sized (0.01 to 0.1%). This chain links TRBV30 with TRBJ1-1; no clear D gene. The CDR3 is 12 amino acids. V shed 5 bases and J shed 1 base, with 8 bases lying between them. CDR1 and CDR2 (germline): GTSNPN, SVGIG (reference sequence). The CDR3 nucleotides read TGTGCCTGGGGACTCTCGAACACTGAAGCTTTCTTT. This translates into CAWGLSNTEAFF. Variable domain in full (rest from reference TRBV30 and TRBJ1-1): SQTIHQWPATLVQPVGSPLSLECTVEGTSNPNLYWYRQAAGRGLQLLFYSVGIGQISSEVPQNLSASRPQDRQFILSSKKLLLSDSGFYLCAWGLSNTEAFFGQGTRLTVV.

The chain combines TRBV5-5 with TRBJ1-1; D might be TRBD1 (5 bases). Looked up from germline, CDR1 is SGHKS and CDR2 is YYEKEE (reference sequence). V was clipped by 0 bases and J by 0 bases, with 12 bases between them. This CDR3 has 16 residues. CDR3 sequence (DNA): TGTGCCAGCAGCTTGGTTACAGGCATCCTGAACACTGAAGCTTTCTTT. As protein: CASSLVTGILNTEAFF.

This rearrangement joins TRBV11-3 to TRBJ2-5, with D perhaps TRBD1 (5 bases). Germline CDR1 and CDR2: SGHNT and YENEEA. V lost 1 base to trimming and J lost 1 base, with 13 bases between them. The CDR3 loop spans 16 amino acids. The CDR3 region is CASSLGGRVPQETQYF. In nucleotides, the CDR3 is TGTGCCAGCAGCTTAGGGGGCAGGGTGCCCCAAGAGACCCAGTACTTC.

This clone was counted a single time. V gene TRBV6-1 combines with J gene TRBJ2-5, with D perhaps TRBD1 (5 bases). The CDR3 totals 13 residues. Trimming pared 4 bases from V and 1 base from J, leaving 7 bases between. Germline V gene lookup returns CDR1 MNHNS and CDR2 SASEGT. CDR3 nucleotide sequence: TGTGCCAGCAGTGGGACACGCCAAGAGACCCAGTACTTC. It specifies CASSGTRQETQYF.

This clone was observed a single time. The chain employs TRBV7-2 and TRBJ2-3; D is possibly TRBD1 (6 bases). This CDR3 comprises 14 residues. The germline V gene has CDR1 SGHTA and CDR2 FQGNSA. V shed 3 bases and J shed 2 bases, with 9 bases lying between them. CDR3 DNA sequence: TGTGCCAGCAGCTTGGGGGCAGCCACAGATACGCAGTATTTT. Residues: CASSLGAATDTQYF.

This chain joins TRBV11-2 and TRBJ2-3, with D hard to call. V gave up 2 bases and J gave up 0 bases, with 0 bases separating them. CDR1 and CDR2 (germline): SGHAT, FQNNGV. The CDR3 totals 12 residues. The CDR3 loop reads CASSLSTDTQYF. In nucleotides, the CDR3 is TGTGCCAGCAGCTTAAGCACAGATACGCAGTATTTT.

The chain couples TRBV7-9 to TRBJ2-5, with 8 bases identical to TRBD1. Germline V gene lookup returns CDR1 SEHNR and CDR2 FQNEAQ (reference sequence). The CDR3 is 15 amino acids. The V and J ends lost 1 base and 5 bases, in that order; junction bases with no gene match: 6. CDR3 amino acids: CASSLGAGGAETQYF. DNA of the CDR3: TGTGCCAGCAGCTTAGGGGCAGGGGGCGCGGAGACCCAGTACTTC.

J is TRBJ2-7 and V is TRBV5-1, with 9 bases that match TRBD2. Germline V gene data show CDR1 as SGHRS and CDR2 as YFSETQ. After removal of 1 base from V and 6 bases from J, the junction contained 5 bases not matched to a gene. The CDR3 spans 14 residues. For the CDR3, the DNA is TGCGCCAGCAGCTTGTTAGCGGGAGAAGGCGAGCAGTACTTC. Translation: CASSLLAGEGEQYF.

The rearrangement joins TRBV5-1 to TRBJ2-1; 8 nucleotides match TRBD2. The V gene end was trimmed by 2 bases and the J gene end by 0 bases; junction bases not matched to a gene: 1. The CDR3 is made up of 15 amino acids. Germline CDR1 reads SGHRS; CDR2 reads YFSETQ. The CDR3 coding sequence is TGCGCCAGCAGCTTTAGCGGGAACTCCTACAATGAGCAGTTCTTC. This sequence encodes CASSFSGNSYNEQFF.

This clone was counted a single time. CDR3: CASSEETTGSENIQYF. In DNA, the CDR3 is TGTGCCAGCAGTGAAGAGACCACAGGTTCGGAAAACATTCAGTACTTC. The chain employs TRBV6-1 and TRBJ2-4, with a tentative D call TRBD1 (5 bases). The germline V gene has CDR1 MNHNS and CDR2 SASEGT. Trimming stripped 1 base from V and 5 bases from J, with 15 bases between. The CDR3 totals 16 residues.

The rearrangement uses TRBV7-3 and TRBJ1-5; D is uncertain. This CDR3 is built from 14 residues. Per the germline V gene, CDR1 is SGHTA and CDR2 is FQGTGA. With 3 bases removed from V and 5 bases from J, the gap between germline ends came to 11 bases. In DNA form, the CDR3 reads TGTGCCAGCAGCTTTGCTGGCTCATATCAGCCCCAGCATTTT. It yields the protein CASSFAGSYQPQHF.

The V call is TRBV7-9, the J call TRBJ1-1, with 9 bases matching TRBD1. Germline V CDR1 and CDR2: SEHNR, FQNEAQ (reference sequence). The CDR3 has 15 amino acids. J gave up 3 bases and V 5 bases, and 7 bases lay outside the gene matches. In nucleotides, the CDR3 is TGTGCCAGCAGCCCCGGGACAGGGATGGACACTGAAGCTTTCTTT. Translated: CASSPGTGMDTEAFF.

This rearrangement joins TRBV7-2 to TRBJ2-5; 8 bases line up with TRBD2. The V and J ends lost 3 bases and 5 bases, in that order; junction bases with no gene match: 5. The germline gives CDR1 SGHTA, CDR2 FQGNSA. The CDR3 spans 14 residues. As DNA, the CDR3 is TGTGCCAGCAGCTTCGACGGGGGGGCGGAGACCCAGTACTTC. It encodes CASSFDGGAETQYF.

The chain couples TRBV5-1 to TRBJ2-7; D is possibly TRBD1 (6 bases). From germline, CDR1 is SGHRS and CDR2 YFSETQ. Deletions cut 3 bases from V and 2 bases from J, with 9 bases between. This CDR3 region has 13 residues. Here the CDR3 reads CASSSTGPYEQYF. The CDR3 region has the DNA TGCGCCAGCAGCTCGACAGGCCCCTACGAGCAGTACTTC.

The chain uses TRBV18 and TRBJ1-6; D remains ambiguous. V lost 1 base, J lost 0 bases, and 4 bases lay in between. Looked up from germline, CDR1 is KGHSH and CDR2 is LQKENI. The CDR3 has 15 amino acids. The CDR3 protein is CASSPQSSYNSPLHF. CDR3 DNA: TGTGCCAGCTCACCACAGAGCTCCTATAATTCACCCCTCCACTTT.

This clone has only a few counts. V gene TRBV30 combines with J gene TRBJ1-1; 9 bases fit TRBD1. V lost 8 bases, J lost 3 bases, and 4 bases stayed unmatched. The V gene's germline CDR1 is GTSNPN and CDR2 SVGIG (reference sequence). The CDR3 is 12 amino acids. CDR3 nucleotides: TGTGCCCTTGGGACAGGGTACACTGAAGCTTTCTTT. Amino acids: CALGTGYTEAFF.

The V and J genes are TRBV28 and TRBJ1-1; the D gene is possibly TRBD1 (5 bases). Trimming took 6 bases from V and 1 from J, leaving 12 bases between them. CDR1 and CDR2 from the germline V gene are MDHEN and SYDVKM. This CDR3 has 14 amino acids. CDR3 residues: CASRQGFSNTEAFF. The CDR3 DNA reads as TGTGCCAGCAGGCAGGGTTTTTCGAACACTGAAGCTTTCTTT. The full variable domain, rest sourced from reference TRBV28 and TRBJ1-1, is DVKVTQSSRYLVKRTGEKVFLECVQDMDHENMFWYRQDPGLGLRLIYFSYDVKMKEKGDIPEGYSVSREKKERFSLILESASTNQTSMYLCASRQGFSNTEAFFGQGTRLTVV.

The chain uses TRBV9 and TRBJ2-4; tentatively, D is TRBD1 (6 bases). Germline values: CDR1 SGDLS, CDR2 YYNGEE. The ends were cut back, 3 bases at V and 0 bases at J, with 10 bases in the middle. CDR3 length equals 15 residues. CDR3 amino acids: CASSEGVLAKNIQYF. CDR3 DNA sequence: TGTGCCAGCAGCGAGGGGGTTCTAGCCAAAAACATTCAGTACTTC.

This clone has more than one count but fewer than ten. The genes are TRBV4-2 and TRBJ2-1; 15 positions agree with TRBD2. CDR1 and CDR2 from the germline V gene are LGHNA and YNFKEQ. The CDR3 has 17 residues. J was trimmed by 6 bases and V by 4 bases; bases with no gene match: 7. The CDR3 coding sequence is TGTGCCAGCAGCCCCGCTGGACTAGCGGGAGGGGGCAATGAGCAGTTCTTC. Translating it yields CASSPAGLAGGGNEQFF.